The 3 T cell receptor beta chains given below trace back to one sample, sequenced in a study of blood T cell repertoires in COVID-19. Sequencing used immunoSEQ multiplex PCR; TCRdb keeps in-frame clones, though not all of them. The table has about 200,000 clones, around three quarters seen once. The sequenced sample consisted of peripheral blood. The receptors derive from a woman aged 70-85 years with acute or convalescent COVID-19.

The chain has TRBV6-5 and TRBJ2-7, with D perhaps TRBD2 (5 bases). Per germline, CDR1 MNHEY and CDR2 SVGAGI. The CDR3 totals 14 residues. Trimming pared 5 bases from V and 3 bases from J, leaving 14 bases between. DNA for the CDR3: TGTGCCAGCAGTCAACTAGGCAAGCACTACGAGCAGTACTTC. It specifies CASSQLGKHYEQYF.

V is TRBV2 and J is TRBJ2-2; D gene unclear. The CDR3 runs to 13 residues. V shed 7 bases and J shed 1 base, with 7 bases lying between them. The germline CDR1 and CDR2 sequences are SNHLY and FYNNEI. The CDR3 sequence: CASISENTGELFF. CDR3 in DNA: TGTGCCAGCATTTCAGAGAACACCGGGGAGCTGTTTTTT.

V gene TRBV27 combines with J gene TRBJ2-7, with 11 bases aligning to TRBD2. Germline CDR1 reads MNHEY; CDR2 reads SMNVEV (reference sequence). The V gene end was trimmed by 6 bases and the J gene end by 2 bases; junction bases not matched to a gene: 6. The CDR3 runs to 15 residues. The CDR3: CASSPGTSGAYEQYF. CDR3 DNA sequence: TGTGCCAGCAGCCCCGGGACTAGCGGCGCCTACGAGCAGTACTTC.